This TCR beta chain stems from a study of OX40 agonist ivuxolimab in advanced cancers. Study overall: At 82.7% male, the cohort had a mean age of around 56 years, ranging from roughly 20 to 90.

The count of this clone is one. Any history of autoimmune disease or systemic immunosuppression disqualified patients. Sampled blood was obtained at baseline, cycle 4 day 1, and cycle 7 day 1. The table came from immunoSEQ multiplex PCR; TCRdb's copy has only in-frame clones and leaves some out. The sample yields 99,000 or so clones, 84% seen once. This CDR3 region has 14 residues. Germline CDR1 reads MNHNS; CDR2 reads SASEGT. Trimming shortened V by 3 bases and J by 0 bases, and 9 bases separated the two germline ends. This receptor was obtained from an adult with an advanced solid tumor such as melanoma, head and neck, liver or kidney cancer. The chain links TRBV6-1 to TRBJ2-7; no definite D call. Source: CD4+ or CD8+ T cells sorted from blood, taken in a trial of the OX40 agonist ivuxolimab. CDR3 sequence (DNA): TGTGCCAGCAGTGATGGTGGGGTCTCCTACGAGCAGTACTTC. This codes for CASSDGGVSYEQYF.